This passage covers 3 T cell receptor beta chains from one sample sequenced in a study of blood T cells in healthy people across ages. The second PCR ran about 6 to 12 cycles with a sample-barcoded 5' primer and J-beta primers. In TCRdb, the 5' RACE reads were re-called with MiXCR into one record per CDR3 protein. The table lists about 830,000 distinct CDR3 sequences, about 62% of them singletons. What was sequenced was blood. Source of these receptors: a man aged 30 to 39 in good health.

The genes are TRBV28 and TRBJ2-5; the D gene could be TRBD1 or TRBD2 (5 bases each). Per germline, CDR1 MDHEN and CDR2 SYDVKM. This CDR3 spans 15 amino acids. V was pared by 8 bases and J by 1 base, with 17 bases between. This CDR3 is CASGVGGRLQETQYF. The CDR3 DNA reads TGTGCCAGCGGAGTTGGGGGACGGCTCCAAGAGACCCAGTACTTC.

CDR3 coding DNA: TGCAGTGCTGGCCGGGACAGGGTATTCAACGAGCAGTACTTC. Protein: CSAGRDRVFNEQYF. J is TRBJ2-7 and V is TRBV20-1; TRBD1 matches 9 bases. CDR1 DFQATT and CDR2 SNEGSKA come from the germline V gene (reference sequence). This CDR3 has 14 residues. With 5 bases clipped from V and 5 bases from J, the junction kept 10 bases outside the gene matches.

This clonotype has a handful of counts. V gene TRBV12-3 or TRBV12-4 combines with J gene TRBJ1-2; D ambiguous. Trimming cost V 1 base and J 8 bases, with 11 bases left between them. The CDR3 runs 13 residues. The CDR3 DNA reads as TGTGCCAGCAGTTTAGTCTCCCGAACGGGCTACACCTTC. Amino acid sequence: CASSLVSRTGYTF.